These T cell receptor beta chains were read from a single sample in a study of prognosis after radiotherapy for stage I lung cancer. TCRdb passed the multiplex PCR reads through MiXCR, listing each CDR3 protein once. The table shows around 28,000 distinct CDR3 sequences, with 40% to 60% occurring only once. Source: PBMCs, taken before or after stereotactic body radiation therapy (not recorded which). Receptors originate from a donor over 45 with non-small cell lung cancer. Both conserved end residues are part of each CDR3. D genes are given only for firm matches. Size is stated for part of the rows, as once, few or many counts, or as a class when the clone is expanded.

>TRBD2|many|TRBV28|TRBJ2-7
CASSSNSLRGTSSYEQYF
TGTGCCAGCAGTTCCAATTCCCTCCGAGGGACTAGCTCCTACGAGCAGTACTTC
>-|-|TRBV7-3|TRBJ2-2
CASSLKVTGELFF
TGTGCCAGCAGCTTAAAAGTTACCGGGGAGCTGTTTTTT
>-|-|TRBV7-8|TRBJ2-3
CASSLAGQLNTDRQYF
TGTGCCAGCAGCTTAGCTGGACAGTTGAACACAGATAGGCAGTATTTT
>-|many|TRBV9|TRBJ1-4
CASSVAPDSKLLFF
TGTGCCAGCAGCGTAGCCCCGGACAGTAAGTTGCTGTTTTTT
>TRBD2|many|TRBV6-1|TRBJ2-7
CASRRGDYTYEQYF
TGTGCCAGCAGAAGAGGGGACTACACCTACGAGCAGTACTTC
>-|many|TRBV24-1|TRBJ2-5
CATSDFRGPGETQYF
TGTGCCACCAGTGATTTCAGGGGACCGGGGGAGACCCAGTACTTC
>-|-|TRBV24-1|TRBJ2-7
CATIKSRDCPYEQYF
TGTGCCACCATTAAAAGCCGGGACTGTCCGTACGAGCAGTACTTC
>TRBD1|-|TRBV24-1|TRBJ1-4
CATRTGTDEKLFF
TGTGCCACCAGGACAGGGACGGATGAAAAACTGTTTTTT
>-|-|TRBV6-1|TRBJ1-2
CASSEVWGGGYGYTF
TGTGCCAGCAGTGAAGTCTGGGGGGGCGGCTATGGCTACACCTTC
>-|few|TRBV6-1|TRBJ2-7
CASSLAGSSYEQYF
TGTGCCAGTAGTCTAGCCGGGAGCTCCTACGAGCAGTACTTC
>TRBD2|-|TRBV7-2|TRBJ2-1
CASSHVRGDYNEQFF
TGTGCCAGCAGCCATGTACGGGGGGATTACAATGAGCAGTTCTTC
>-|many|TRBV7-2|TRBJ2-2
CASSRSNTGELFF
TGTGCCAGCAGCCGTTCGAACACCGGGGAGCTGTTTTTT
>TRBD1|-|TRBV9|TRBJ2-7
CASSVGGTGETSVYDQYF
TGTGCCAGCAGCGTAGGTGGGACAGGGGAAACCTCTGTGTACGATCAGTACTTC
>-|-|TRBV30|TRBJ1-5
CAWSEGPRQPQHF
TGTGCCTGGAGTGAAGGCCCCCGGCAGCCCCAGCATTTT
>-|-|TRBV6-1|TRBJ1-5
CASPREGWQPQHF
TGTGCCAGCCCTCGCGAGGGCTGGCAGCCCCAGCATTTT
>-|-|TRBV5-1|TRBJ2-5
CASSTVQGLLQETQYF
TGCGCCAGCAGCACTGTACAGGGCCTGCTTCAAGAGACCCAGTACTTC
>TRBD1|many|TRBV27|TRBJ1-2
CASSLRQGVYGYTF
TGTGCCAGCAGTTTGCGACAGGGGGTCTATGGCTACACCTTC
>-|-|TRBV7-8|TRBJ2-7
CASSYEPLRGDNYEQYF
TGTGCCAGCAGCTACGAACCGCTGCGCGGGGACAACTACGAGCAGTACTTC
>-|-|TRBV6-1|TRBJ2-1
CASVRPRPELLYNEQFF
TGTGCCAGCGTCAGACCCCGACCTGAGCTATTGTACAATGAGCAGTTCTTC
>-|-|TRBV5-1|TRBJ2-7
CASSAREKGQYF
TGCGCCAGCAGCGCCAGGGAGAAGGGACAGTACTTC
>-|-|TRBV6-1|TRBJ2-3
CASSPRGTDTQYF
TGTGCCAGCAGCCCCCGGGGCACAGATACGCAGTATTTT
>TRBD1|once|TRBV2|TRBJ1-2
CATTQGAGYGYTF
TGTGCCACCACACAGGGGGCAGGCTATGGCTACACCTTC
>-|-|TRBV28|TRBJ2-1
CASSLRYRVVGVQFF
TGTGCCAGCAGTTTGAGGTACAGGGTAGTTGGTGTGCAGTTCTTC
>TRBD1|many|TRBV5-1|TRBJ2-1
CASSFSGGSGSYNEQFF
TGCGCCAGCAGCTTCTCAGGGGGCTCTGGTTCCTACAATGAGCAGTTCTTC
>TRBD2|many|TRBV6-4|TRBJ2-3
CASSDSGLAGGPTDTQYF
TGTGCCAGCAGTGATTCCGGACTAGCGGGAGGGCCCACAGATACGCAGTATTTT
>TRBD2|many|TRBV5-5|TRBJ2-1
CASATGTSGNNEQFF
TGTGCCAGCGCCACCGGGACTAGCGGAAACAATGAGCAGTTCTTC
>-|-|TRBV24-1|TRBJ1-1
CATSDQDTGAFF
TGTGCCACCAGTGACCAGGACACTGGAGCTTTCTTT
>-|many|TRBV20-1|TRBJ1-2
CSARDRRQARGYTF
TGCAGTGCTAGAGACAGAAGACAGGCCCGGGGCTACACCTTC
>-|many|TRBV20-1|TRBJ2-1
CSARGWNEQFF
TGCAGTGCTAGGGGGTGGAATGAGCAGTTCTTC
>-|many|TRBV9|TRBJ2-7
CASSVGDRNYEQYF
TGTGCTAGCAGCGTAGGCGACAGGAACTACGAGCAGTACTTC
>TRBD1|medium-sized|TRBV7-2|TRBJ1-2
CASSLEWDRASNYGYTF
TGTGCCAGCAGCTTAGAATGGGACAGGGCCTCTAACTATGGCTACACCTTC
>-|-|TRBV5-1|TRBJ1-1
CASSVQPSDNTEAFF
TGTGCCAGCAGCGTTCAGCCGAGCGATAACACTGAAGCTTTCTTT
>TRBD2|-|TRBV29-1|TRBJ2-5
CITPLGGQETQYF
TGCATCACCCCATTGGGGGGGCAAGAGACCCAGTACTTC
>TRBD1|many|TRBV12-3/TRBV12-4|TRBJ2-7
CASRPTGEPFEQYF
TGTGCCAGCAGACCGACAGGGGAGCCCTTCGAGCAGTACTTC